One and the same sample provided the 19 T cell receptor beta chains below, sequenced in a study of human T cells and chemical hapten exposure. Using its own MiXCR run on the RACE reads, TCRdb lists one record per CDR3 protein. The sample lists tens of thousands of distinct CDR3 sequences; about an eighth were seen once. Time point in this sample: pre-sensitization, week 0. Treatment given: therapeutic diphenylcyclopropenone sensitization with weekly scalp DPC. The source was whole blood, collected in connection with sensitization to the hapten diphenylcyclopropenone (DPC). The receptors originated from a woman aged 25 to 39 with alopecia areata. Some clones in this sample may be carry-over from other donors' samples.

This clonotype was counted many times. V is TRBV24-1 and J is TRBJ2-1; the D is unclear. This CDR3 is 16 amino acids long. Trimming left V 6 bases short and J 0 bases short, with 14 bases between. CDR1 is KGHDR and CDR2 is SFDVKD in the germline V gene. The CDR3, as DNA: TGTGCCACCAGTAAAGGGCGATCGAGCTCCTACAATGAGCAGTTCTTC. Translated: CATSKGRSSSYNEQFF.

The V and J genes are TRBV10-3 and TRBJ2-1; 9 nucleotides agree with TRBD1. Germline CDR1 ENHRY, CDR2 SYGVKD. The CDR3 spans 15 residues. V shed 6 bases, J shed 6 bases, and the junction held 9 bases outside the gene matches. The CDR3 sequence: CAIRPGQGEGNEQFF. In DNA, the CDR3 is TGTGCCATCAGACCGGGACAGGGAGAGGGCAATGAGCAGTTCTTC.

This clonotype was seen many times. V usage is TRBV4-3 and J usage is TRBJ2-1, with 7 bases identical to TRBD2. The CDR3 sequence is 17 residues long. CDR1 LGHNA and CDR2 YSLEER come from the germline V gene. The trim removed 3 bases at V and 0 bases at J, leaving 8 bases unmatched. The CDR3 here is CASSQDLAAGSYNEQFF. Written as DNA, the CDR3 is TGCGCCAGCAGCCAGGACCTAGCGGCCGGCTCCTACAATGAGCAGTTCTTC.

This clonotype was detected only a few times. The chain uses TRBV4-1 and TRBJ2-1, with 8 bases aligning to TRBD2. The trim removed 1 base at V and 2 bases at J, leaving 4 bases unmatched. The germline gives CDR1 MGHRA, CDR2 YSYEKL. The CDR3 has 16 amino acids. The DNA of the CDR3 is TGCGCCAGCAGCCAAGTAACTAGCGGAACCTACAATGAGCAGTTCTTC. Residues: CASSQVTSGTYNEQFF.

The V call is TRBV20-1, the J call TRBJ2-7; TRBD1 matches 11 bases. V dropped 4 bases and J dropped 3; count of bases not matched to a gene: 5. The CDR3 loop spans 14 amino acids. CDR1 and CDR2 from the germline V gene are DFQATT and SNEGSKA (reference sequence). CDR3 sequence (DNA): TGCAGTGCTAATCCGGGACAGGGGGGCTACGAGCAGTACTTC. Translating gives CSANPGQGGYEQYF.

This clonotype was picked up a small number of times. CDR3 DNA sequence: TGTGCCAGCAGCTCTACACCGCGGGGGCAAGAGACCCAGTACTTC. It translates to CASSSTPRGQETQYF. J is TRBJ2-5 and V is TRBV11-2, with 7 positions matching TRBD2. The CDR3 runs 15 residues. Germline V CDR1 and CDR2: SGHAT, FQNNGV. V lost 4 bases, J lost 2 bases, and 7 bases stayed unmatched.

This clonotype showed up many times. The genes are TRBV18 and TRBJ2-7; 9 bases are shared with TRBD2. The CDR3 totals 16 residues. Trimming cost V 2 bases and J 4 bases; bases outside gene matches: 9. Germline-derived CDR1 and CDR2 are KGHSH and LQKENI. This CDR3 is CASSPTIAGAMYEQYF. Written as DNA, the CDR3 is TGTGCCAGCTCACCAACCATAGCGGGAGCCATGTACGAGCAGTACTTC.

The chain uses TRBV20-1 and TRBJ1-2; D unclear. The CDR3 sequence is 10 residues long. Germline loops: CDR1 DFQATT, CDR2 SNEGSKA (reference sequence). Trimming removed 4 bases at V and 12 bases at J, with 12 bases between. DNA of the CDR3: TGCAGTGCTAAAGCCAGTAGGGACACCTTC. Amino acid sequence: CSAKASRDTF.

There are many counts of this clonotype. V gene TRBV4-2 combines with J gene TRBJ1-1; D remains unclear. Germline CDR1 LGHNA, CDR2 YNFKEQ. Deletions cut 1 base from V and 3 bases from J, with 3 bases between. The CDR3 covers 12 residues. CDR3 nucleotides: TGTGCCAGCAGCCAAGTTGACACTGAAGCTTTCTTT. Amino acids: CASSQVDTEAFF.

This clonotype was detected a few times. The V gene is TRBV12-3 or TRBV12-4, the J gene TRBJ2-3; the match to TRBD2 covers 8 bases. Trimming cost V 9 bases and J 3 bases; bases outside gene matches: 5. The CDR3 loop spans 13 amino acids. This CDR3 is CASYPGGTDTQYF. CDR3 DNA: TGTGCCAGTTATCCGGGGGGGACAGATACGCAGTATTTT.

This clonotype appeared many times. The chain has TRBV5-1 and TRBJ1-2; 7 bases align to TRBD1. CDR1 is SGHRS, CDR2 YFSETQ, per germline. After removal of 1 base from V and 6 bases from J, the junction contained 9 bases not matched to a gene. The CDR3 covers 15 residues. The CDR3 protein is CASSLNRGGNDGYTF. The CDR3 DNA reads TGCGCCAGCAGCTTGAACAGGGGAGGAAATGATGGCTACACCTTC.

In its sample, this clonotype was seen many times. The gene calls are TRBV18 and TRBJ1-5; TRBD1 agrees at 9 bases. The trim removed 3 bases at V and 0 bases at J, leaving 6 bases unmatched. Germline CDR1 KGHSH, CDR2 LQKENI. The CDR3 extends over 17 amino acids. Here the CDR3 DNA reads TGTGCCAGCTCACCCTACGGGACAGGGAATAGCAATCAGCCCCAGCATTTT. It is translated as CASSPYGTGNSNQPQHF.

This clonotype came up many times. CDR3 bases: TGTGCCATCAGTGACGACAGACCTTATTCACCCCTCCACTTT. Translating it yields CAISDDRPYSPLHF. V and J are TRBV10-3 and TRBJ1-6; a weak D match, TRBD1 (5 bases). Germline lookup yields CDR1 ENHRY and CDR2 SYGVKD. The V gene lost 3 bases and the J gene lost 8 bases, with 11 bases spanning the gap. The CDR3 runs to 14 residues.

In its sample, this clonotype was seen many times. This chain joins TRBV28 and TRBJ2-7; the match to TRBD1 covers 9 bases. There are 15 residues in the CDR3. CDR1 and CDR2 (germline): MDHEN, SYDVKM. The V gene end was trimmed by 10 bases and the J gene end by 2 bases; junction bases not matched to a gene: 12. The CDR3 DNA sequence: TGTGCCACTAACGCGCCGGGGACAGGGACCTACGAGCAGTACTTC. Translated, it gives CATNAPGTGTYEQYF.

The chain carries TRBV6-2 or TRBV6-3 and TRBJ2-7; TRBD1 matches 8 bases. CDR3 length: 14 amino acids. Per germline, CDR1 MNHEY and CDR2 SVGEGT. Trimming at V came to 10 bases and at J to 6 bases, leaving 14 bases not matched to a gene. Written as DNA, the CDR3 is TGTGCCACCTCCCTTCCACGGACAGGGCCCGAGCAGTACTTC. This encodes CATSLPRTGPEQYF.

The rearrangement uses TRBV19 and TRBJ2-3, with 8 bases that match TRBD2. This CDR3 is built from 12 residues. V shed 10 bases and J 4 bases; nucleotides not matched to a gene: 4. The V gene's germline CDR1 is LNHDA and CDR2 SQIVND (reference sequence). For the CDR3, the DNA is TGTGCCACTAGCGGGTCCTCAGATACGCAGTATTTT. Translating it yields CATSGSSDTQYF.

This clonotype was detected only a few times. The genes are TRBV19 and TRBJ2-1; TRBD1 might be the D (6 bases). Germline V gene lookup returns CDR1 LNHDA and CDR2 SQIVND (reference sequence). The ends were cut back, 6 bases at V and 5 bases at J, with 20 bases in the middle. This CDR3 region has 16 residues. The CDR3 spells CASSTLGPWGHNEQFF. The CDR3 region has the DNA TGTGCCAGTAGCACTTTAGGGCCCTGGGGGCACAATGAGCAGTTCTTC.

The chain has TRBV20-1 and TRBJ1-1; the D is unclear. CDR1 is DFQATT, CDR2 SNEGSKA, per germline (reference sequence). Trimming removed 5 bases from V and 1 base from J, with 14 bases in between. The CDR3 totals 14 residues. The CDR3 DNA reads as TGCAGTGCTCTCCTTCCGGATAAGAACACTGAAGCTTTCTTT. Protein product: CSALLPDKNTEAFF.

CDR3 nucleotides: TGTGCCAGCAGTTTTCCGCACTCTGAAGCTTTCTTT. It encodes CASSFPHSEAFF. The chain is built from TRBV28 and TRBJ1-1; D is unclear. Germline CDR1 MDHEN, CDR2 SYDVKM. The CDR3 totals 12 residues. Trimming stripped 3 bases from V and 6 bases from J, with 8 bases between.